This T cell receptor (beta chain) was documented in a study of shared clonotypes between healthy human individuals. Study in general: The donors, two women and three men, were aged 18 to 49.

The CDR3 covers 15 residues. CDR1 is MDHEN and CDR2 is SYDVKM in the germline V gene. V shed 1 base and J shed 4 bases, with 11 bases lying between them. CD45RO negativity and positive selection for CCR7 defined naive CD8 cells, a population that excluded terminally differentiated effector memory CD45RA+ cells. At a deep level, the assay was run. DNA at 200 ng, about 30,000 T cell genomes, went into sorted-subset replicate PCRs. The method was immunoSEQ multiplex PCR; TCRdb's version includes in-frame clones alone and lacks a portion of them. The table records approximately 2,000,000 clones, about 93% of them present only once.

The V and J genes are TRBV28 and TRBJ1-3, with D uncertain. The sequencing input was naive CD8+ T cells from PBMCs. This TCR was recovered from a man younger than 35 in good health. Some clones in this sample may be carry-over from other donors' samples. This CDR3 reads CASSLYPKGGNTIYF. The CDR3 nucleotides read TGTGCCAGCAGTTTATATCCCAAGGGAGGAAACACCATATATTTT.